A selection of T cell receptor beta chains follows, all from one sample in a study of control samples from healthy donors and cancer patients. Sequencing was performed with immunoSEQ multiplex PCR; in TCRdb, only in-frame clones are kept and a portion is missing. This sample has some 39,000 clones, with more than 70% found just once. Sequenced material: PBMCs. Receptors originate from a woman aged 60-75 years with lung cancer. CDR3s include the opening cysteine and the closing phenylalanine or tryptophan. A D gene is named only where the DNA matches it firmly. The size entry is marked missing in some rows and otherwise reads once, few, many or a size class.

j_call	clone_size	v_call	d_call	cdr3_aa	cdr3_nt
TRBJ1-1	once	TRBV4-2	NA	CASSQDIAVLNTEAFF	TGTGCCAGCAGCCAAGATATAGCCGTCCTGAACACTGAAGCTTTCTTT
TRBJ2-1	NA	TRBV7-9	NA	CASSLVLLEQFF	TGTGCCAGCAGCTTAGTCCTCCTAGAGCAGTTCTTC
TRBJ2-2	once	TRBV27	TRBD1	CASSWTGNTGELFF	TGTGCCAGCAGTTGGACAGGGAACACCGGGGAGCTGTTTTTT
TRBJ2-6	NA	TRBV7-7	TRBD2	CASSLGIQGGAGANVLTF	TGTGCCAGCAGCTTAGGAATCCAGGGAGGGGCTGGGGCCAACGTCCTGACTTTC
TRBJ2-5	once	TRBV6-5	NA	CASSPGTFQETQYF	TGTGCCAGCAGTCCCGGGACATTTCAAGAGACCCAGTACTTC
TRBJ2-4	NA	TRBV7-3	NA	CASSLGPLRKGNIQYF	TGTGCCAGCAGCTTAGGCCCCCTCAGGAAAGGAAACATTCAGTACTTC
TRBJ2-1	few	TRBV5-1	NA	CASSFSNEQFF	TGCGCCAGCAGCTTCTCCAATGAGCAGTTCTTC
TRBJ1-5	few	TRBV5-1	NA	CASSGDDRPNQPQHF	TGCGCCAGCAGCGGAGACGACAGGCCCAATCAGCCCCAGCATTTT
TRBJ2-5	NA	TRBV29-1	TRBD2	CSVEVAGGGETQYF	TGCAGCGTTGAAGTAGCGGGAGGTGGCGAGACCCAGTACTTC
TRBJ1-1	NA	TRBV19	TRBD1	CASRVDRMRNTEAFF	TGTGCCAGTAGGGTGGACAGGATGAGGAACACTGAAGCTTTCTTT
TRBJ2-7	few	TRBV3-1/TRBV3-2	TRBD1	CASKDRDSEQYF	TGTGCCAGCAAGGACAGGGATAGCGAGCAGTACTTC
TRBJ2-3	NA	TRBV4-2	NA	CASSQEARPTTDTQYF	TGTGCCAGCAGCCAAGAAGCGCGGCCGACAACAGATACGCAGTATTTT
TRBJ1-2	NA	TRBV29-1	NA	CSSREGYGYTF	TGCAGCTCTCGAGAGGGCTATGGCTACACCTTC
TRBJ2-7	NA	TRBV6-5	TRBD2	CASSYTSGGPYEQYF	TGTGCCAGCAGCTATACTAGCGGGGGACCCTACGAGCAGTACTTC
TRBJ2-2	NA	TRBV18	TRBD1	CASTSTDRANTGELFF	TGTGCCAGCACAAGCACCGACAGGGCGAACACCGGGGAGCTGTTTTTT
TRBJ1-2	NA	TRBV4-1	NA	CASSQGQNSNYGYTF	TGCGCCAGCAGCCAAGGTCAAAACTCTAACTATGGCTACACCTTC
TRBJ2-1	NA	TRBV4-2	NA	CASSQETSRYNEQFF	TGTGCCAGCAGCCAAGAGACCAGCCGTTACAATGAGCAGTTCTTC
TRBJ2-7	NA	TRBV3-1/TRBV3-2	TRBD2	CASSQSGGVSSYEQYF	TGTGCCAGCAGCCAATCCGGGGGGGTTTCCTCCTACGAGCAGTACTTC
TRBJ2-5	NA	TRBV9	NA	CASTIGGGPETQYF	TGTGCCAGCACCATCGGGGGTGGGCCGGAGACCCAGTACTTC
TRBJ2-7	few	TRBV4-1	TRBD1	CASTMTGAYEQYF	TGCGCCAGCACCATGACAGGGGCGTACGAGCAGTACTTC
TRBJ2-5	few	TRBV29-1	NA	CSVIIGIQETQYF	TGCAGCGTTATTATCGGTATTCAAGAGACCCAGTACTTC
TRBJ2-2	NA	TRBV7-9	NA	CASSLVPGAGELFF	TGTGCCAGCAGCTTAGTTCCGGGAGCCGGGGAGCTGTTTTTT
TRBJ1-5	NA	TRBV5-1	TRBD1	CASSLAGQMDQPQHF	TGCGCCAGCAGCTTGGCGGGACAGATGGATCAGCCCCAGCATTTT
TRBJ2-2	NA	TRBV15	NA	CATSRDGALTGELFF	TGTGCCACCAGCAGAGATGGGGCCCTCACCGGGGAGCTGTTTTTT
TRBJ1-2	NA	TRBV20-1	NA	CSASLVNYGYTF	TGCAGTGCTAGTCTCGTTAACTATGGCTACACCTTC
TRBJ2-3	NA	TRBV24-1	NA	CATSDFVSGTDTQYF	TGTGCCACCAGTGATTTTGTTAGCGGCACAGATACGCAGTATTTT
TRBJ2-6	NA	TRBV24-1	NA	CATSDSGRGGANVLTF	TGTGCCACCAGTGATTCGGGGCGGGGTGGGGCCAACGTCCTGACTTTC
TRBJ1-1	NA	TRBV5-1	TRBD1	CASSLGQVHTEAFF	TGCGCCAGCAGCCTGGGACAGGTGCACACTGAAGCTTTCTTT
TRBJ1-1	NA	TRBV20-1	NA	CSASQAAEAFF	TGCAGTGCTAGCCAGGCCGCTGAAGCTTTCTTT
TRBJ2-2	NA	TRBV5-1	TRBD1	CASSFRDRGAGELFF	TGCGCCAGCAGCTTCAGGGACAGGGGGGCCGGGGAGCTGTTTTTT
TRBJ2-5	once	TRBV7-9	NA	CASSLEGLLWYF	TGTGCCAGCAGCTTAGAGGGGTTACTTTGGTACTTC